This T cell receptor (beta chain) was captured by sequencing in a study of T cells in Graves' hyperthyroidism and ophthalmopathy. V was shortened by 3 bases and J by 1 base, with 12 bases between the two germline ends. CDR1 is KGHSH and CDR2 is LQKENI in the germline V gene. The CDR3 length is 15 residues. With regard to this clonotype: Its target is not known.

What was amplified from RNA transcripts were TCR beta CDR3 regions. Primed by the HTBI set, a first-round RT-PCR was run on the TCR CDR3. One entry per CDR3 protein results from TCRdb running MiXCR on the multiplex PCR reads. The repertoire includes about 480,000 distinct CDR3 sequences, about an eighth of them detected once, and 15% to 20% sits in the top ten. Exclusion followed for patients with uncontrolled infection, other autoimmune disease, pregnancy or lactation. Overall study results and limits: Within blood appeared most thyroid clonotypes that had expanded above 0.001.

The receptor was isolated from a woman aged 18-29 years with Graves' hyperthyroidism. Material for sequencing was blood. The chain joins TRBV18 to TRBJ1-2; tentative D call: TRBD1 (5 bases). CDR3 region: CASSPLRDSNYGYTF. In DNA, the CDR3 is TGTGCCAGCTCACCCTTGCGTGACAGTAACTATGGCTACACCTTC.